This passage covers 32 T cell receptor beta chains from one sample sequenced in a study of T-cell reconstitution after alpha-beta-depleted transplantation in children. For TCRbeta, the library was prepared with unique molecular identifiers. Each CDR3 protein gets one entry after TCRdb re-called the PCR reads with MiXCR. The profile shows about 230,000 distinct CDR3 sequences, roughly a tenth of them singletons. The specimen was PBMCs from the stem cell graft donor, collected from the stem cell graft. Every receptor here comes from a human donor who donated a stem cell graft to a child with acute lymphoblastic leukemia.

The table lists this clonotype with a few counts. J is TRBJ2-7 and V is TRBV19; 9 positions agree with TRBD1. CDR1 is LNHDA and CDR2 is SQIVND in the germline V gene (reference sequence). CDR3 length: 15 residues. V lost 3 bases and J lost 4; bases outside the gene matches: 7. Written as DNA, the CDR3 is TGTGCCAGTAGTATGTTCGCACAGGGGGCGTACGAGCAGTACTTC. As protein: CASSMFAQGAYEQYF.

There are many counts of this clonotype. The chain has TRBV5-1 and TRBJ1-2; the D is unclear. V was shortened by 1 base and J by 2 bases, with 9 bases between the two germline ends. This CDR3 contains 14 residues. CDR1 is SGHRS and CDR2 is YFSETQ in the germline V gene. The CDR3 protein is CASSLREPNYGYTF. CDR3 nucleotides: TGCGCCAGCAGCTTGCGGGAGCCAAACTATGGCTACACCTTC.

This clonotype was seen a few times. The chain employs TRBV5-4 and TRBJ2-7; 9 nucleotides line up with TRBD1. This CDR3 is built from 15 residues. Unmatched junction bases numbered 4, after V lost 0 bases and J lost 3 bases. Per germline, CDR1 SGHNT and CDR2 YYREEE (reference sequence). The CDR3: CASSLEGQGRYEQYF. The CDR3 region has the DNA TGTGCCAGCAGCTTGGAGGGACAGGGTCGCTACGAGCAGTACTTC.

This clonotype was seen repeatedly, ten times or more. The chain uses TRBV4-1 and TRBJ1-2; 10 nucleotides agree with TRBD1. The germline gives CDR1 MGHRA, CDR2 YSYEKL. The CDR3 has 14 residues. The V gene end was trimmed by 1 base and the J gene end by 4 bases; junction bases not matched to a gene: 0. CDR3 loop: CASSQGTGGYGYTF. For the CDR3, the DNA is TGCGCCAGCAGCCAAGGGACAGGGGGCTATGGCTACACCTTC.

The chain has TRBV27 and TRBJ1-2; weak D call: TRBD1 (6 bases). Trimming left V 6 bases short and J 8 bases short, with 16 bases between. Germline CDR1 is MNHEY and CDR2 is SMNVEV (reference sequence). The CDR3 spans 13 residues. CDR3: CASRLRGAIGYTF. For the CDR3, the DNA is TGTGCCAGCAGACTGAGGGGGGCTATCGGCTACACCTTC.

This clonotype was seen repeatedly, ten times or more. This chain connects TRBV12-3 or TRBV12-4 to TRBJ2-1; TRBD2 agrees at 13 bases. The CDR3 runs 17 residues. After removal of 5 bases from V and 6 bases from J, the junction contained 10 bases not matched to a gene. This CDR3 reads CASSQRLAGGPGNEQFF. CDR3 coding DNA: TGTGCCAGCAGTCAGAGACTAGCGGGGGGCCCTGGCAATGAGCAGTTCTTC.

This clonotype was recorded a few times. The CDR3 loop is CSVEATGVPNEKLFF. Written as DNA, the CDR3 is TGCAGCGTTGAAGCAACGGGTGTCCCTAATGAAAAACTGTTTTTT. The V call is TRBV29-1, the J call TRBJ1-4; D is undetermined. CDR1 SQVTM and CDR2 ANQGSEA come from the germline V gene. V was trimmed by 1 base and J by 3 bases, leaving 12 bases between them. The CDR3 extends over 15 amino acids.

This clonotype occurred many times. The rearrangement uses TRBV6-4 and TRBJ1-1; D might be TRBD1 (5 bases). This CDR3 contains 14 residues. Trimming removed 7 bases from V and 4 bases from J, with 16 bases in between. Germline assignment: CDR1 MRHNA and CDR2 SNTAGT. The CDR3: CASTSGDGGTEAFF. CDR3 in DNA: TGTGCCAGCACCTCGGGGGACGGGGGCACTGAAGCTTTCTTT.

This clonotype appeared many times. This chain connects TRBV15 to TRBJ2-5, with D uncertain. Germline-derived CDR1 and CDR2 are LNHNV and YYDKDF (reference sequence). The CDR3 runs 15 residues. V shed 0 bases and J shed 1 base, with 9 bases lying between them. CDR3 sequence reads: CATSRDSSIQETQYF. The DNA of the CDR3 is TGTGCCACCAGCAGAGATAGCTCGATCCAAGAGACCCAGTACTTC.

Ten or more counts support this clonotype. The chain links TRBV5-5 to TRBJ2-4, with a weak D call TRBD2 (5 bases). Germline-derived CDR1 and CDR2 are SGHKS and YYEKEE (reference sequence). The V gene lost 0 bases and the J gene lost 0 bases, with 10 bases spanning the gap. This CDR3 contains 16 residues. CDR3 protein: CASSLVGDLAKNIQYF. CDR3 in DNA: TGTGCCAGCAGCTTGGTGGGAGATCTAGCCAAAAACATTCAGTACTTC.

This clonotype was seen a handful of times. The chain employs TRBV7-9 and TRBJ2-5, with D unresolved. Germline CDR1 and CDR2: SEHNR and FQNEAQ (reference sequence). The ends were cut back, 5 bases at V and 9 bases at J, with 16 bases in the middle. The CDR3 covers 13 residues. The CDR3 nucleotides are TGTGCCAGCAGCCCCCGTGACCTCGAGCCCCAGTACTTC. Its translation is CASSPRDLEPQYF. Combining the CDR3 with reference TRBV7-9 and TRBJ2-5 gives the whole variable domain DTGVSQNPRHKITKRGQNVTFRCDPISEHNRLYWYRQTLGQGPEFLTYFQNEAQLEKSRLLSDRFSAERPKGSFSTLEIQRTEQGDSAMYLCASSPRDLEPQYFGPGTRLLVL.

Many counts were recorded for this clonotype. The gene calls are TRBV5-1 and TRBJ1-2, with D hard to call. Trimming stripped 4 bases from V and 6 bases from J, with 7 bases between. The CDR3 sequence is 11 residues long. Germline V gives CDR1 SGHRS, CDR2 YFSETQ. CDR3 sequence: CASSGWDGYTF. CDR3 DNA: TGCGCCAGCAGCGGCTGGGATGGCTACACCTTC.

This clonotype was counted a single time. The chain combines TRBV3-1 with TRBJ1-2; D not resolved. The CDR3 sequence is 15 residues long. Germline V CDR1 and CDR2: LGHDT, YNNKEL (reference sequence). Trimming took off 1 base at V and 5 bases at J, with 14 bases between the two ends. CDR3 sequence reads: CASSQGFRGDYGYTF. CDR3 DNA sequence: TGTGCCAGCAGCCAAGGCTTCCGGGGAGATTATGGCTACACCTTC. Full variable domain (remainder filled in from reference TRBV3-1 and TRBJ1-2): DTAVSQTPKYLVTQMGNDKSIKCEQNLGHDTMYWYKQDSKKFLKIMFSYNNKELIINETVPNRFSPKSPDKAHLNLHINSLELGDSAVYFCASSQGFRGDYGYTFGSGTRLTVV.

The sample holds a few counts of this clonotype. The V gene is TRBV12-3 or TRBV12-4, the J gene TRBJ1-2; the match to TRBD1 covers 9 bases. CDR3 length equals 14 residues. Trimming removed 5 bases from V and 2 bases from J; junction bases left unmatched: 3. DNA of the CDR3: TGTGCCAGCAGTCCCGGGACAGGGAACTATGGCTACACCTTC. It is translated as CASSPGTGNYGYTF.

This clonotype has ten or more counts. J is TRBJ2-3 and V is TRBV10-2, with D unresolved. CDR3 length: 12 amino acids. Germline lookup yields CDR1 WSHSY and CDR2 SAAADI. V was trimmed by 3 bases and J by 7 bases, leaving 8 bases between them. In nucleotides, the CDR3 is TGCGCCAGCAGTGATTTTGGGTATACGCAGTATTTT. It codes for CASSDFGYTQYF.

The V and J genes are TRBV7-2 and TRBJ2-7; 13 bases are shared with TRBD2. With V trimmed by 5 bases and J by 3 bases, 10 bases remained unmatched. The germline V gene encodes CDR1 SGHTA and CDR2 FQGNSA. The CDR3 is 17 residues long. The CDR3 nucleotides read TGTGCCAGCAGCCCCGGACTAGCGGGGGCTCTAAACTACGAGCAGTACTTC. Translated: CASSPGLAGALNYEQYF.

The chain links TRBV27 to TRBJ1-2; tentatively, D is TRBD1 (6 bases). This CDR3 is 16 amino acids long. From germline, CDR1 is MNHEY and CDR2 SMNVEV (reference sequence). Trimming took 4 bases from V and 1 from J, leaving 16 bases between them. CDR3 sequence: CASSWPGGRVNYGYTF. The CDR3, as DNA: TGTGCCAGCAGTTGGCCGGGGGGCAGGGTTAACTATGGCTACACCTTC.

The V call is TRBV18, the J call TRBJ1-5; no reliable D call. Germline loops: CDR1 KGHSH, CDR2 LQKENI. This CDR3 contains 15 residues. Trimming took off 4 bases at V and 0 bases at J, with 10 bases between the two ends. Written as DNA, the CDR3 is TGTGCCAGCTCACTCTCTCCAGATAGCAATCAGCCCCAGCATTTT. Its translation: CASSLSPDSNQPQHF.

CDR3 loop: CASRSDYRGLGLDTQYF. The DNA of the CDR3 is TGTGCCAGCAGATCCGATTACAGGGGTTTAGGTCTAGATACGCAGTATTTT. This chain connects TRBV6-1 to TRBJ2-3; 7 bases fit TRBD1. Germline V lookup: CDR1 MNHNS, CDR2 SASEGT. The trim removed 6 bases at V and 5 bases at J, leaving 17 bases unmatched. The CDR3 totals 17 residues.

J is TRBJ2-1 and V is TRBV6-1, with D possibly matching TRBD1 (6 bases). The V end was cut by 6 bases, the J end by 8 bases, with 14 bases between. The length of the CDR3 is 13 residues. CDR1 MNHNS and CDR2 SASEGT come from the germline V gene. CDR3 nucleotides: TGTGCCAGCAGGCTCGGACAGCGTTATGAGCAGTTCTTC. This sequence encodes CASRLGQRYEQFF.

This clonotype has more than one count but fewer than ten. The CDR3 DNA reads TGTGCCAGCACCACGGGGGGGTACTTCGATGAGCAGTTCTTC. Amino acids: CASTTGGYFDEQFF. The J gene is TRBJ2-1, the V gene TRBV7-9, with TRBD2 matching 8 bases. This CDR3 contains 14 residues. Germline values: CDR1 SEHNR, CDR2 FQNEAQ (reference sequence). V dropped 7 bases and J dropped 8; count of bases not matched to a gene: 10.

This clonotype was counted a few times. CDR3 amino acids: CSVGLADSAVGYTF. The CDR3 region has the DNA TGCAGCGTTGGTCTTGCAGATTCAGCTGTAGGCTACACCTTC. This rearrangement joins TRBV29-1 to TRBJ1-2; D remains unclear. Per the germline V gene, CDR1 is SQVTM and CDR2 is ANQGSEA. Between the trimmed V and J ends, which lost 4 bases and 8 bases, there was a span of 20 bases. The CDR3 is 14 residues long.

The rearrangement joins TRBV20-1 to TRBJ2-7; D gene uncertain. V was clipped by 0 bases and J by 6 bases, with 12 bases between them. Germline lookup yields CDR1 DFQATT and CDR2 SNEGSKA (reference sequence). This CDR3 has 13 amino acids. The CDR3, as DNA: TGCAGTGCTAGAGATCAAATTTGGGGCGAGCAGTACTTC. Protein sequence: CSARDQIWGEQYF.

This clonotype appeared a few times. DNA of the CDR3: TGTGCCAGCAGCTTAACCCGGGGAGGGAGAACCTACGAGCAGTACTTC. Translated, it gives CASSLTRGGRTYEQYF. This chain links TRBV7-2 with TRBJ2-7, with TRBD2 matching 7 bases. After removal of 2 bases from V and 2 bases from J, the junction contained 9 bases not matched to a gene. CDR3 size: 16 residues. CDR1 is SGHTA and CDR2 is FQGNSA in the germline V gene.

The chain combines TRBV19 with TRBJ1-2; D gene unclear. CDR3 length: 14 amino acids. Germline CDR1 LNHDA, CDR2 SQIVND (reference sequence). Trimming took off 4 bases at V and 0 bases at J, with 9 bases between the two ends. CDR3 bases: TGTGCCAGTAGTAGGCCGGGAGCTAACTATGGCTACACCTTC. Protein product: CASSRPGANYGYTF.

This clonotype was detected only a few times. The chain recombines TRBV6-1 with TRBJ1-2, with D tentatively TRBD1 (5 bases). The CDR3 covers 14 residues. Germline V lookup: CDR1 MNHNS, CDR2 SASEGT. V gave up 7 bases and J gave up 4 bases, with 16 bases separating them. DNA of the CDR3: TGTGCCAGCAACACCGATGGGGGTGTCTATGGCTACACCTTC. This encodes CASNTDGGVYGYTF.

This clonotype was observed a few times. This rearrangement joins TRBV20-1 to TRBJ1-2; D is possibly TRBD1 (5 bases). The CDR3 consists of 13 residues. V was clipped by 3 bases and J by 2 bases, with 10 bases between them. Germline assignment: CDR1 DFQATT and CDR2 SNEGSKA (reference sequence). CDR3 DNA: TGCAGTGCTAGTTCTCACAGGAACTATGGCTACACCTTC. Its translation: CSASSHRNYGYTF.

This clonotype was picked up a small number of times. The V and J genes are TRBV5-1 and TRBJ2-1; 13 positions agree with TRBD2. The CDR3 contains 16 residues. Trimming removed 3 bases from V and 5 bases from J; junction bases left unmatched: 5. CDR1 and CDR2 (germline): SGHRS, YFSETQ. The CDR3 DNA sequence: TGCGCCAGCAGCTCCGGACTAGCGGGGGCCCACAATGAGCAGTTCTTC. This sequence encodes CASSSGLAGAHNEQFF.

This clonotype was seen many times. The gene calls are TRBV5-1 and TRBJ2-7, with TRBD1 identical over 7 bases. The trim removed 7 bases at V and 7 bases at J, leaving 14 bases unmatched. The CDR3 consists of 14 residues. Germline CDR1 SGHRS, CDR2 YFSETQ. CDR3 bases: TGCGCCAGCGAACCCGGGACAGTAGTTCGGGAGCAGTACTTC. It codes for CASEPGTVVREQYF. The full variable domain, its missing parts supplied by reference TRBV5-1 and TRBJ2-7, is KAGVTQTPRYLIKTRGQQVTLSCSPISGHRSVSWYQQTPGQGLQFLFEYFSETQRNKGNFPGRFSGRQFSNSRSEMNVSTLELGDSALYLCASEPGTVVREQYFGPGTRLTVT.

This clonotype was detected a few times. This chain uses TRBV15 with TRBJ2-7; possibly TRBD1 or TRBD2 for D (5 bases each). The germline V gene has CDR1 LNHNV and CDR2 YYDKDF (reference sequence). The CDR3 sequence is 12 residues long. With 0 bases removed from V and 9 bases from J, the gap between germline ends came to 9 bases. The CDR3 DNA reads TGTGCCACCAGCAGAGAGGGACGTTTGCAGTACTTC. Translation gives CATSREGRLQYF.

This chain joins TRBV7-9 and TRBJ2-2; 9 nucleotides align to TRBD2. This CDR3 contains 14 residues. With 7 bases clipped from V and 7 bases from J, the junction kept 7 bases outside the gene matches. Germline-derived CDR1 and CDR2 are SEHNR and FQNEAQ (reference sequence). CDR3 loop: CASKGGGAVGELFF. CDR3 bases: TGTGCCAGCAAGGGCGGGGGGGCCGTCGGGGAGCTGTTTTTT.

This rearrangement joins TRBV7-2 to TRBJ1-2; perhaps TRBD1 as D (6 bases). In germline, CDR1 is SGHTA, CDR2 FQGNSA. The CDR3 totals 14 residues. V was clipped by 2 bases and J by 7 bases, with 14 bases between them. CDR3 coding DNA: TGTGCCAGCAGCTTACCCAACAGGGTTGCTGGCTACACCTTC. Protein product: CASSLPNRVAGYTF. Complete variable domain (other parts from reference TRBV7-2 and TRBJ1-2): GAGVSQSPSNKVTEKGKDVELRCDPISGHTALYWYRQSLGQGLEFLIYFQGNSAPDKSGLPSDRFSAERTGGSVSTLTIQRTQQEDSAVYLCASSLPNRVAGYTFGSGTRLTVV.